This T cell receptor beta chain is drawn from a study of response to subunit inactivated influenza vaccine. Trimming took 2 bases from V and 8 from J, leaving 14 bases between them. Germline lookup yields CDR1 SGHDT and CDR2 YYEEEE. The CDR3 totals 13 residues. Findings and limits, study-wide: Few additional T cells are recruited per seasonal influenza vaccination, authors suggested.

This clonotype has only a few counts. Its antigen is still unknown. One entry per CDR3 protein results from TCRdb running MiXCR on the RT-PCR reads. In the table there are about 620,000 distinct CDR3 sequences, approximately 10% of which are singletons. The chain links TRBV5-6 to TRBJ2-7; D unresolved. The sequences come from PBMCs from blood, collected on the day of vaccination. The clonotype comes from a man aged 50 to 60 who received an inactivated influenza vaccine. DNA for the CDR3: TGTGCCAGCAGCTTTGGACCGCCTACGCAGCAGTACTTC. Encoded protein: CASSFGPPTQQYF.